A selection of T cell receptor beta chains follows, all from one sample in a study of naive and memory T cell subsets. TCRdb re-called the UMI-ligation and nested PCR reads with MiXCR, one entry per CDR3 protein. Among 150,000 or so distinct CDR3 sequences listed, over 15% were seen once. Sequenced sample: naive CD4+ T cells from blood. The receptors were gathered from a human donor in good health. Each CDR3 is given with its conserved first and last residue. The order of the fields is clone size, V gene, J gene, CDR3 length, D gene, CDR3 protein, CDR3 DNA. A D gene is named only where the DNA matches it firmly. Part of the rows lack a size; the others show once, few, many or a class for expanded clones.

>few|TRBV5-1|TRBJ2-6|15|-
CASSIIPSGANVLTF
TGCGCCAGCAGTATAATTCCCTCTGGGGCCAACGTCCTGACTTTC
>many|TRBV6-5|TRBJ1-2|14|TRBD1
CASSQGQINYGYTF
TGTGCCAGCAGCCAGGGACAGATAAACTATGGCTACACCTTC
>few|TRBV25-1|TRBJ1-1|12|-
CASSENLLGAFF
TGTGCCAGCAGTGAAAACCTCCTCGGAGCTTTCTTT
>few|TRBV29-1|TRBJ2-7|13|-
CSAAYHVVYEQYF
TGCAGCGCCGCCTATCATGTGGTCTACGAGCAGTACTTC
>once|TRBV15|TRBJ2-7|12|-
CATSRAGYEQYF
TGTGCCACCAGCAGAGCGGGATACGAGCAGTACTTC
>-|TRBV20-1|TRBJ2-7|13|-
CSARVVQLYEQYF
TGCAGTGCTAGAGTTGTCCAACTCTACGAGCAGTACTTC
>few|TRBV4-1|TRBJ2-1|19|TRBD1
CASSDPTGGAGGSYNEQFF
TGCGCCAGCAGCGACCCGACAGGGGGCGCGGGGGGCTCCTACAATGAGCAGTTCTTC
>-|TRBV9|TRBJ1-2|18|TRBD1
CASSPTAGTGIGNYGYTF
TGTGCCAGCAGCCCCACCGCCGGGACAGGGATAGGGAACTATGGCTACACCTTC
>few|TRBV19|TRBJ2-5|13|-
CASSPGRAKTQYF
TGTGCCAGTAGTCCGGGACGGGCAAAGACCCAGTACTTC
>few|TRBV29-1|TRBJ1-1|13|-
CSVERIMNTEAFF
TGCAGCGTTGAAAGGATAATGAACACTGAAGCTTTCTTT
>few|TRBV7-3|TRBJ2-1|15|-
CASSLTPLVGSEQFF
TGTGCCAGCAGCTTAACCCCGCTCGTAGGGTCTGAGCAGTTCTTC